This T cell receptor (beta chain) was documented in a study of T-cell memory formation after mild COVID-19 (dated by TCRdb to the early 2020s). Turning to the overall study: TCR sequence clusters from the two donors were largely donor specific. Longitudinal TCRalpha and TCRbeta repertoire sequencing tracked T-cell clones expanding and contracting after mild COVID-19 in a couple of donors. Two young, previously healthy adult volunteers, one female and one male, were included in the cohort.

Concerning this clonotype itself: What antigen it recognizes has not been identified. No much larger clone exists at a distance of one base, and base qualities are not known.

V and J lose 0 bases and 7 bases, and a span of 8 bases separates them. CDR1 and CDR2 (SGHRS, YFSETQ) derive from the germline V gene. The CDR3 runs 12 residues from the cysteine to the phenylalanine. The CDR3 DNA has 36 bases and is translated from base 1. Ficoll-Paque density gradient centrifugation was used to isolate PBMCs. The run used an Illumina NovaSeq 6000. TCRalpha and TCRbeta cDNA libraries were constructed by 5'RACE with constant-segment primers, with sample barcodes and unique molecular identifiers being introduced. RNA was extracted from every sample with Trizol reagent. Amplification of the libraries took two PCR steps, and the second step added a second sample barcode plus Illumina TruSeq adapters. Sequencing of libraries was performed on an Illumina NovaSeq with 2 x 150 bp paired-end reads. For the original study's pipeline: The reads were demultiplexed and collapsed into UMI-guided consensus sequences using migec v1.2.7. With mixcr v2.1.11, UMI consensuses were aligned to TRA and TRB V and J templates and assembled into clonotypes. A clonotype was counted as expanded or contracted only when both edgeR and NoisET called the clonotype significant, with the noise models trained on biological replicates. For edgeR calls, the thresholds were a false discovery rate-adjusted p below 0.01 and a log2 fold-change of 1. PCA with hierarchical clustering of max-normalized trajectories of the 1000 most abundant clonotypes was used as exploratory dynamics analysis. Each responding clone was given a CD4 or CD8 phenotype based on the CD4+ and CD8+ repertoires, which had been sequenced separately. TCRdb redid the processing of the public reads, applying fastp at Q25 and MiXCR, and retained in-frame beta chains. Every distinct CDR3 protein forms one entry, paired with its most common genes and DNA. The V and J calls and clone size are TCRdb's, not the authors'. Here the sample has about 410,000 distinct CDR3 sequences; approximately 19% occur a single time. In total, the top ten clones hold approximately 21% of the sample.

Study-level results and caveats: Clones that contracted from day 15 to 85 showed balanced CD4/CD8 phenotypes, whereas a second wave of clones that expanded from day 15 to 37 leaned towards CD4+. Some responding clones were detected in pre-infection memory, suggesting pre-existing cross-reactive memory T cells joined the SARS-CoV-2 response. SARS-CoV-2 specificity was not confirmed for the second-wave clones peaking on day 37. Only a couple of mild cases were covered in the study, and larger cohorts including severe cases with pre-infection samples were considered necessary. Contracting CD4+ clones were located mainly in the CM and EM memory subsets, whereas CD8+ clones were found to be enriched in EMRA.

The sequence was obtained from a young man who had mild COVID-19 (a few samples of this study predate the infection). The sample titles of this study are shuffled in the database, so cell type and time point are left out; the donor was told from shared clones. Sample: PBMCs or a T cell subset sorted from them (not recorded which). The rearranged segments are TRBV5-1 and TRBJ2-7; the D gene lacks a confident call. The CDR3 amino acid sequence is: CASSLDRTEQYF. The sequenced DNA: TGCGCCAGCAGCTTGGACAGAACAGAGCAGTACTTC.